The clone carrying this T cell receptor (beta chain) showed up many times. What it recognizes is unknown. Researchers amplified the TCR beta CDR3 regions from RNA transcripts. When the TCR CDR3 underwent first-round RT-PCR, the HTBI primer set was used. MiXCR, run by TCRdb on the multiplex PCR reads, gives a single entry per CDR3 protein. Here the sample spans some 700,000 distinct CDR3 sequences, roughly 17% being singletons. The source of the sample is a study of T cells in Graves' hyperthyroidism and ophthalmopathy. General study results and limits: Also found in blood were most expanded thyroid clonotypes above 0.001.

Stable Graves' hyperthyroidism meant no ophthalmopathy progression within 18 months. Used for diagnoses were clinical symptoms, serum thyroxine and TRAb, thyroid ultrasound and orbital computed tomography. About 10 ml of fresh peripheral blood supplied the PBMCs. Germline V gene data show CDR1 as SNHLY and CDR2 as FYNNEI. The CDR3 has 14 residues. V was cut by 7 bases and J by 8 bases, with 18 bases left in between. The sequence came from a man aged 45-60 years with Graves' hyperthyroidism. V is TRBV2 and J is TRBJ1-5, with D uncertain. Sample: blood. CDR3 region: CASNTNGDREPQHF. The CDR3 DNA sequence: TGTGCCAGCAACACAAACGGGGATCGGGAGCCCCAGCATTTT.